The 20 T cell receptor beta chains below were found in one sample sequenced in a study of blood T cell repertoires in COVID-19. The data were produced by immunoSEQ multiplex PCR, yet TCRdb's version contains in-frame clones alone and is incomplete. The sample yields some 100,000 clones, roughly nine tenths seen once. Sequencing was carried out using peripheral blood. The source is a man in his fifties or sixties with acute or convalescent COVID-19.

The chain employs TRBV6-6 and TRBJ2-7, with D unresolved. The CDR3 loop spans 12 amino acids. V lost 2 bases and J lost 6, with 8 bases in between. Looked up from germline, CDR1 is MNHNY and CDR2 is SVGAGI (reference sequence). In DNA form, the CDR3 reads TGTGCCAGCAGTTACACAACAAGCGAGCAGTACTTC. Translation: CASSYTTSEQYF.

The V call is TRBV5-1, the J call TRBJ1-1; 7 bases match TRBD1. The CDR3 loop spans 12 amino acids. V lost 4 bases, J lost 4 bases, and 1 base stayed unmatched. Germline CDR1 reads SGHRS; CDR2 reads YFSETQ. The CDR3 here is CASSQGGTEAFF. DNA of the CDR3: TGCGCCAGCAGCCAGGGGGGCACTGAAGCTTTCTTT.

This chain uses TRBV27 with TRBJ1-1, with D unclear. CDR3 size: 15 residues. Trimming cost V 6 bases and J 2 bases, with 16 bases left between them. The germline gives CDR1 MNHEY, CDR2 SMNVEV (reference sequence). The CDR3 nucleotides are TGTGCCAGCAGCCTGTATCCTCGGGGAAACACTGAAGCTTTCTTT. Translated, it gives CASSLYPRGNTEAFF.

The chain carries TRBV7-9 and TRBJ2-3, with 9 bases fitting TRBD1. The trim removed 5 bases at V and 2 bases at J, leaving 5 bases unmatched. CDR1 is SEHNR and CDR2 is FQNEAQ in the germline V gene (reference sequence). CDR3 length: 15 amino acids. The CDR3 spells CASSPGQGPTDTQYF. The CDR3 DNA follows: TGTGCCAGCAGCCCCGGACAGGGGCCCACAGATACGCAGTATTTT.

This sequence joins TRBV29-1 and TRBJ1-1, with D possibly TRBD1 on 6 matching bases. Looked up from germline, CDR1 is SQVTM and CDR2 is ANQGSEA. V was pared by 6 bases and J by 5 bases, with 22 bases between. This CDR3 is built from 15 residues. CDR3 in amino acids: CSVTTGFVRGTEAFF. The CDR3 region has the DNA TGCAGCGTGACAACAGGGTTCGTTAGGGGGACTGAAGCTTTCTTT.

This chain's CDR3 is CASSLDMTGGSIHQYF. CDR3 coding DNA: TGTGCCAGCAGCTTGGATATGACAGGAGGCTCAATCCACCAGTACTTC. The chain carries TRBV5-5 and TRBJ2-5; tentative D call: TRBD1 (6 bases). The length of the CDR3 is 16 residues. Germline assignment: CDR1 SGHKS and CDR2 YYEKEE (reference sequence). V was pared by 0 bases and J by 10 bases, with 22 bases between.

The chain has TRBV19 and TRBJ2-1; 11 bases align to TRBD2. The V segment lost 6 bases and the J segment 3 bases; nucleotides outside the gene matches: 13. CDR3 length: 18 residues. Germline V gene data show CDR1 as LNHDA and CDR2 as SQIVND (reference sequence). The CDR3: CASRDTSGGWADYNEQFF. The CDR3 bases are TGTGCCAGTAGGGATACTAGCGGGGGTTGGGCCGACTACAATGAGCAGTTCTTC.

The chain carries TRBV24-1 and TRBJ2-3; 8 nucleotides align to TRBD1. CDR1 and CDR2 (germline): KGHDR, SFDVKD. This CDR3 is built from 16 residues. V trimming: 3 bases; J trimming: 4 bases; junction bases outside the gene matches: 8. DNA of the CDR3: TGTGCCACCAGTGATCCAGGGGGCGATGTGCCAGATACGCAGTATTTT. Translating it yields CATSDPGGDVPDTQYF.

J is TRBJ1-4 and V is TRBV7-8, with a tentative D call TRBD1 (5 bases). The V end was cut by 3 bases, the J end by 8 bases, with 10 bases between. CDR1 is SGHVS and CDR2 is FQNEAQ in the germline V gene. The CDR3 totals 13 residues. The CDR3 reads CASSFGRGEKLFF. CDR3 nucleotide sequence: TGTGCCAGCAGCTTTGGGCGGGGGGAAAAACTGTTTTTT.

V usage is TRBV3-1 (or the pseudogene TRBV3-2) and J usage is TRBJ2-7; 7 bases map to TRBD1. V lost 4 bases to trimming and J lost 7 bases; unmatched junction nucleotides: 7. Germline assignment: CDR1 LGHDT and CDR2 YNNKEL (reference sequence). This CDR3 is 13 amino acids long. DNA for the CDR3: TGTGCCAGCAGCCGAAACGACAGGGTTGAGCAGTACTTC. Encoded protein: CASSRNDRVEQYF.

This clone was detected a few times. The chain recombines TRBV9 with TRBJ2-1; D possibly corresponds to TRBD2 (7 bases). The ends were cut back, 4 bases at V and 2 bases at J, with 13 bases in the middle. The CDR3 spans 15 residues. Germline V gives CDR1 SGDLS, CDR2 YYNGEE. The CDR3 coding sequence is TGTGCCAGCAGCCCTGGGGGGGCGACCTACAATGAGCAGTTCTTC. Translation: CASSPGGATYNEQFF.

The V gene is TRBV5-1, the J gene TRBJ1-1; 8 bases match TRBD1. Germline CDR1 is SGHRS and CDR2 is YFSETQ. This CDR3 has 15 residues. Trimming cost V 4 bases and J 4 bases; bases outside gene matches: 9. The CDR3, as DNA: TGCGCCAGCAGCCTCCTAGGACAGGGAGGCACTGAAGCTTTCTTT. This gives the protein CASSLLGQGGTEAFF.

On this clone itself: Other nucleotide sequences in the sample specify the same CDR3. The chain has TRBV10-3 and TRBJ1-6; 7 positions match TRBD1. Germline V CDR1 and CDR2: ENHRY, SYGVKD. V lost 6 bases and J lost 5; bases outside the gene matches: 4. This CDR3 is built from 14 residues. The CDR3 protein is CAIRRQGDNSPLHF. DNA for the CDR3: TGTGCCATCAGGAGACAGGGTGATAATTCACCCCTCCACTTT.

This chain joins TRBV12-3 or TRBV12-4 and TRBJ2-5, with D possibly matching TRBD2 (6 bases). The length of the CDR3 is 12 residues. V shed 6 bases and J shed 8 bases, with 13 bases lying between them. The CDR3 spells CASRQHSGTQYF. Written as DNA, the CDR3 is TGTGCCAGCAGACAACATAGCGGAACCCAGTACTTC.

This clone has only a few counts. The chain carries TRBV29-1 and TRBJ1-2; D is uncertain. The CDR3 extends over 11 amino acids. The V end lost 4 bases, the J end lost 6 bases, and 9 bases lay between the germline ends. Looked up from germline, CDR1 is SQVTM and CDR2 is ANQGSEA. For the CDR3, the DNA is TGCAGCGTTGTGGAGGGTCATGGCTACACCTTC. Residues: CSVVEGHGYTF.

The CDR3 bases are TGTGCCAGCAGCCAAGTGAGCAGGGCCTACGAGCAGTACTTC. As protein: CASSQVSRAYEQYF. This chain links TRBV3-1 (or the pseudogene TRBV3-2) with TRBJ2-7, with a weak D call TRBD1 (5 bases). V was trimmed by 1 base and J by 2 bases, leaving 9 bases between them. Germline V gives CDR1 LGHDT, CDR2 YNNKEL (reference sequence). The CDR3 is 14 amino acids.

This chain uses TRBV6-2 or TRBV6-3 with TRBJ2-2; D uncertain. Germline-derived CDR1 and CDR2 are MNHEY and SVGEGT. Trimming removed 2 bases at V and 4 bases at J, with 8 bases between. The CDR3 spans 14 residues. CDR3 bases: TGTGCCAGCAGTTACGTCTCCAGCACCGGGGAGCTGTTTTTT. This sequence encodes CASSYVSSTGELFF.

The genes are TRBV6-2 or TRBV6-3 and TRBJ2-1; 10 positions match TRBD2. The germline V gene encodes CDR1 MNHEY and CDR2 SVGEGT. The CDR3 is 17 residues long. V was clipped by 0 bases and J by 4 bases; unmatched bases: 6. Here the CDR3 reads CASSYSFLAGDYNEQFF. The DNA of the CDR3 is TGTGCCAGCAGTTACTCCTTTCTAGCGGGGGATTACAATGAGCAGTTCTTC.

The chain is built from TRBV5-8 and TRBJ2-7; no definite D call. Per the germline V gene, CDR1 is SGHTS and CDR2 is YDEGEE. The CDR3 runs 15 residues. Trimming cost V 0 bases and J 3 bases, with 13 bases left between them. Here the CDR3 DNA reads TGTGCCAGCAGCTTGGGGCAGGCGATCCACTACGAGCAGTACTTC. It codes for CASSLGQAIHYEQYF.

The J gene is TRBJ2-7, the V gene TRBV27, with D tentatively TRBD2 (7 bases). Germline assignment: CDR1 MNHEY and CDR2 SMNVEV (reference sequence). The V and J ends lost 1 base and 2 bases respectively, with 15 bases between them. This CDR3 has 16 residues. The CDR3 DNA reads as TGTGCCAGCAGTTTATGGGGGAGGGGGGCAACCTACGAGCAGTACTTC. Translated: CASSLWGRGATYEQYF.